A selection of T cell receptor beta chains follows, all from one sample in a study of cytomegalovirus exposure and HLA in healthy donors. Sequencing was performed with immunoSEQ multiplex PCR; in TCRdb, only in-frame clones are kept and a portion is missing. The sample consists of about 120,000 clones, over 8% of them appearing once. The specimen was PBMCs. These receptors all stem from a man younger than 40 in good health and CMV-seronegative. Each CDR3 is given with its conserved first and last residue. D genes are given only for firm matches. Clone size, where shown, is once, few, many, or a class for clones that have expanded.

D gene,J gene,V gene,clone size,CDR3 DNA,CDR3 protein
TRBD1,TRBJ2-3,TRBV6-5,few,TGTGCCAGCAGTCGATCACAGGGGCGAGGTGATACGCAGTATTTT,CASSRSQGRGDTQYF
TRBD1,TRBJ1-4,TRBV5-1,few,TGCGCCAGCAGCACCGGGACAGCCAATGAAAAACTGTTTTTT,CASSTGTANEKLFF
TRBD1,TRBJ1-6,TRBV14,few,TGTGCCAGCAGCCAATGGGACAGGGGATCACCCCTCCACTTT,CASSQWDRGSPLHF
NA,TRBJ1-4,TRBV5-1,NA,TGCGCCAGCAGCTTGGCCGGGCGGGAGGATGAAAAACTGTTTTTT,CASSLAGREDEKLFF
TRBD1,TRBJ1-1,TRBV30,NA,TGTGCCTGGAGTGTACCCTCAGCAGGGGGATCGACTGAAGCTTTCTTT,CAWSVPSAGGSTEAFF
NA,TRBJ2-3,TRBV10-1,NA,TGCGCCAGCAGTTCCGGGGGATCCGATACGCAGTATTTT,CASSSGGSDTQYF
TRBD1,TRBJ1-5,TRBV2,NA,TGTGCCAGCAGTCTTCAGGGGGCCAGTAACAATCAGCCCCAGCATTTT,CASSLQGASNNQPQHF
NA,TRBJ2-2,TRBV30,NA,TGTGCCTGGAGTGGAGGGCGCACCGGGGAGCTGTTTTTT,CAWSGGRTGELFF
TRBD1,TRBJ2-5,TRBV7-2,NA,TGTGCCAGCAGCTACCCTTCCGGGACAGGGGAGACCCAGTACTTC,CASSYPSGTGETQYF
NA,TRBJ2-1,TRBV5-1,few,TGCGCCAGCAGCGTTACAGGGGGGGAGAATGAGCAGTTCTTC,CASSVTGGENEQFF
NA,TRBJ2-7,TRBV18,few,TGTGCCAGCTCACCACCCTCAGCGAACGAGCAGTACTTC,CASSPPSANEQYF
NA,TRBJ1-5,TRBV5-8,few,TGTGCCAGCAGCTCGACAGCAGGAAATCAGCCCCAGCATTTT,CASSSTAGNQPQHF
NA,TRBJ2-5,TRBV7-2,NA,TGTGCCAGCAGCCCCTTGGAGACCCAGTACTTC,CASSPLETQYF
TRBD2,TRBJ2-7,TRBV30,few,TGTGCCTGGAGGAGTGGGAGGGCCCCTCTCGAGCAGTACTTC,CAWRSGRAPLEQYF
TRBD1,TRBJ1-1,TRBV4-1,NA,TGCGCCAGCAGCGAGGGACAGGGTCCATCGGGAGCTTTCTTT,CASSEGQGPSGAFF
NA,TRBJ2-1,TRBV29-1,few,TGCAGCGTCGCGGACGGGGTAAATGAGCAGTTCTTC,CSVADGVNEQFF
NA,TRBJ2-5,TRBV7-9,NA,TGTGCCAGCAGCTTTCGGACAGAAGGGACCCAGTACTTC,CASSFRTEGTQYF
NA,TRBJ2-3,TRBV6-5,few,TGTGCCAGCCGGAGTTTTGGCGATACGCAGTATTTT,CASRSFGDTQYF
NA,TRBJ2-7,TRBV19,few,TGTGCCAGTAGTATGTTCCTATCGGAGGAGCAGTACTTC,CASSMFLSEEQYF
TRBD1,TRBJ1-2,TRBV29-1,few,TGCAGCGTTGTGGGCAGGGGGTCCCACTACACCTTC,CSVVGRGSHYTF
TRBD1,TRBJ1-2,TRBV2,few,TGTGCCAGCAGTGAAGCGCTTCCGGGACAGGGGGCGATTTACTATGGCTACACCTTC,CASSEALPGQGAIYYGYTF
NA,TRBJ2-5,TRBV12-5,NA,TGTGCTAGTGGCCCACAAGAGACCCAGTACTTC,CASGPQETQYF
NA,TRBJ2-5,TRBV7-8,NA,TGTGCCAGCAGCTTCCTAGGGGGTAACACAGAGACCCAGTACTTC,CASSFLGGNTETQYF
NA,TRBJ2-7,TRBV4-1,NA,TGCGCCAGCAGCCTAGGATCTGGGGGCACCTACGAGCAGTACTTC,CASSLGSGGTYEQYF
NA,TRBJ2-1,TRBV11-3,NA,TGTGCCAGCAGCTCAGGGTCTTTGGGGGCTTACAATGAGCAGTTCTTC,CASSSGSLGAYNEQFF
NA,TRBJ2-7,TRBV6-1,few,TGTGCCAGCGCCCGACAGTCCTACGAGCAGTACTTC,CASARQSYEQYF
TRBD1,TRBJ2-3,TRBV5-1,few,TGCGCCAGCGTCCAGGACAGGGGGACAGATACGCAGTATTTT,CASVQDRGTDTQYF
NA,TRBJ1-6,TRBV4-1,NA,TGCGCCAGCAGCCCAGGAGGCGTCGGGTCCTATAATTCACCCCTCCACTTT,CASSPGGVGSYNSPLHF
TRBD1,TRBJ1-1,TRBV27,NA,TGTGCCAGCAGGCGACAGGGGGCGCTTATGACTGAAGCTTTCTTT,CASRRQGALMTEAFF
NA,TRBJ1-6,TRBV5-1,NA,TGCGCCAGCAGCTTGGCCGGCAGGGGTTATTCACCCCTCCACTTT,CASSLAGRGYSPLHF
TRBD2,TRBJ2-7,TRBV28,few,TGTGCCAGCAGTTTCTCCAGCGGGATCTATCGGGGCGAGCAGTACTTC,CASSFSSGIYRGEQYF
TRBD2,TRBJ2-1,TRBV30,few,TGTGCCTGGAATCCGGGACTAGACAATGAGCAGTTCTTC,CAWNPGLDNEQFF
TRBD1,TRBJ1-4,TRBV6-6,NA,TGTGCCAGCAGTCGACCGGGACAGGGGTTTGAAAAACTGTTTTTT,CASSRPGQGFEKLFF
TRBD1,TRBJ1-2,TRBV2,NA,TGTGCCAGCAGAAACAGGGGCTTCAACTATGGCTACACCTTC,CASRNRGFNYGYTF
TRBD1,TRBJ2-1,TRBV5-1,few,TGCGCCAGCAGCTTGATTGGGGACAGGGTTTACAATGAGCAGTTCTTC,CASSLIGDRVYNEQFF
NA,TRBJ2-3,TRBV7-2,few,TGTGCCAGTCGGGACTCGTACACAGATACGCAGTATTTT,CASRDSYTDTQYF
NA,TRBJ2-1,TRBV2,few,TGTGCCAGCAGTGAAAGTAGAGGGCTGGCTGAGCAGTTCTTC,CASSESRGLAEQFF
TRBD1,TRBJ2-3,TRBV7-8,NA,TGTGCCAGCAGCTTAGGGGGGACAGGGGGCCCCACAGATACGCAGTATTTT,CASSLGGTGGPTDTQYF
NA,TRBJ1-3,TRBV14,NA,TGTGCCAGCAGCCGGTTCTGGCAGGACTCTGGAAACACCATATATTTT,CASSRFWQDSGNTIYF
TRBD1,TRBJ1-2,TRBV29-1,NA,TGCAGCGTTGCGGACAGGGAAGACGGCTACACCTTC,CSVADREDGYTF
NA,TRBJ2-2,TRBV19,few,TGTGCCAGTAGTATTGGGTCCGGAGTGTCCGGGGAGCTGTTTTTT,CASSIGSGVSGELFF
TRBD1,TRBJ1-5,TRBV2,NA,TGTGCCAGCAGTGCGGTTGGGACAGGGGGAATCAATCAGCCCCAGCATTTT,CASSAVGTGGINQPQHF
TRBD1,TRBJ1-2,TRBV2,NA,TGTGCCAGCAGGATGGGACAGGGAGTTTATGGCTACACCTTC,CASRMGQGVYGYTF
TRBD1,TRBJ2-7,TRBV4-3,few,TGCGCCAGCAGCCAAGATCCGGGACAGGGGGCCTACGAGCAGTACTTC,CASSQDPGQGAYEQYF